Below are 16 T cell receptor beta chains sequenced from a single sample in a study of cytomegalovirus exposure and HLA in healthy donors. The PCR contained 60 Vbeta and 13 Jbeta primers. The method was immunoSEQ multiplex PCR; TCRdb's version includes in-frame clones alone and lacks a portion of them. The sample has 150,000 or so clones; around 73% are singletons. The sample taken for sequencing was PBMCs. The receptors come from a female donor in good health and CMV-seronegative.

V and J are TRBV12-5 and TRBJ1-5; 7 bases line up with TRBD1. Germline CDR1 is LGHNT and CDR2 is FRNRAP. The CDR3 totals 16 residues. Unmatched junction bases numbered 9, after V lost 0 bases and J lost 7 bases. The CDR3 is CASGLVRGTDQQPQHF. The CDR3 coding sequence is TGTGCTAGTGGTTTGGTACGGGGGACAGATCAGCAGCCCCAGCATTTT. Full variable domain (rest looked up from reference TRBV12-5 and TRBJ1-5): DARVTQTPRHKVTEMGQEVTMRCQPILGHNTVFWYRQTMMQGLELLAYFRNRAPLDDSGMPKDRFSAEMPDATLATLKIQPSEPRDSAVYFCASGLVRGTDQQPQHFGDGTRLSIL.

The chain joins TRBV6-6 to TRBJ1-1, with a tentative D call TRBD1 (5 bases). The germline V and J ends were trimmed by 2 bases and 0 bases, with 7 bases remaining between them. CDR3 length: 14 residues. Per the germline V gene, CDR1 is MNHNY and CDR2 is SVGAGI (reference sequence). The CDR3 sequence is CASSYGGMNTEAFF. In DNA form, the CDR3 reads TGTGCCAGCAGTTACGGGGGGATGAACACTGAAGCTTTCTTT.

CDR3: CASIETGNSQHF. The CDR3 DNA reads TGTGCCAGCATCGAGACAGGGAACTCCCAGCATTTT. V and J are TRBV21-1 and TRBJ1-5; no DNA check was done on the table's D call, TRBD1. TRBV21-1 is noted as a pseudogene. There are 12 residues in the CDR3.

This chain links TRBV19 with TRBJ1-5, with 10 bases that match TRBD1. V lost 5 bases to trimming and J lost 7 bases; unmatched junction nucleotides: 14. The CDR3 runs to 17 residues. Germline V gives CDR1 LNHDA, CDR2 SQIVND (reference sequence). The CDR3 nucleotides read TGTGCCAGTAGTCAAGACAGGGGGCGACAGACTCGGCAGCCCCAGCATTTT. Encoded protein: CASSQDRGRQTRQPQHF.

This chain uses TRBV6-5 with TRBJ2-7; TRBD1 aligns across 10 bases. Looked up from germline, CDR1 is MNHEY and CDR2 is SVGAGI. The length of the CDR3 is 16 residues. V was clipped by 2 bases and J by 5 bases; unmatched bases: 9. The CDR3 protein is CASSYPTGGAKHEQYF. Written as DNA, the CDR3 is TGTGCCAGCAGTTACCCGACAGGGGGCGCGAAACACGAGCAGTACTTC.

The chain is built from TRBV7-3 and TRBJ2-3; D gene uncertain. The CDR3 is 13 amino acids. Trimming pared 0 bases from V and 6 bases from J, leaving 7 bases between. Germline V gene lookup returns CDR1 SGHTA and CDR2 FQGTGA. The CDR3 here is CASSLTVSDTQYF. CDR3 DNA: TGTGCCAGCAGCTTAACTGTTTCGGATACGCAGTATTTT.

The chain uses TRBV7-9 and TRBJ1-1, with D perhaps matching TRBD1 (5 bases). The germline V gene encodes CDR1 SEHNR and CDR2 FQNEAQ (reference sequence). V shed 5 bases and J shed 5 bases, with 18 bases lying between them. The CDR3 covers 15 residues. CDR3 residues: CASSPHGLKGTEAFF. DNA for the CDR3: TGTGCCAGCAGCCCCCACGGGTTAAAGGGGACTGAAGCTTTCTTT. Complete variable domain (other parts from reference TRBV7-9 and TRBJ1-1): DTGVSQNPRHKITKRGQNVTFRCDPISEHNRLYWYRQTLGQGPEFLTYFQNEAQLEKSRLLSDRFSAERPKGSFSTLEIQRTEQGDSAMYLCASSPHGLKGTEAFFGQGTRLTVV.

CDR3 nucleotide sequence: TGTGCCAGCAGTGAATTCGGACAGCCCGCAGGCTACACCTTC. This codes for CASSEFGQPAGYTF. The chain employs TRBV25-1 and TRBJ1-2; weak D call: TRBD1 (6 bases). V was trimmed by 1 base and J by 8 bases, leaving 14 bases between them. Germline V lookup: CDR1 MGHDK, CDR2 SYGVNS. CDR3 length: 14 residues.

A single count supports this clone. The chain employs TRBV27 and TRBJ1-1; D is possibly TRBD1 (6 bases). The V end was cut by 6 bases, the J end by 1 base, with 12 bases between. Germline V gene lookup returns CDR1 MNHEY and CDR2 SMNVEV (reference sequence). The CDR3 contains 14 residues. Here the CDR3 reads CASRYRVENTEAFF. The CDR3 DNA is TGTGCCAGCAGGTACAGGGTAGAGAACACTGAAGCTTTCTTT.

This clone has just a few counts. The genes are TRBV10-3 and TRBJ2-7, with D possibly matching TRBD1 (5 bases). CDR3 size: 16 residues. Germline V gene sequence: CDR1 ENHRY, CDR2 SYGVKD. The germline V and J ends were trimmed by 0 bases and 4 bases, with 16 bases remaining between them. The CDR3 here is CAISESISPGYYEQYF. DNA for the CDR3: TGTGCCATCAGTGAGTCGATCTCTCCAGGGTATTACGAGCAGTACTTC.

V usage is TRBV19 and J usage is TRBJ2-7; 7 bases match TRBD1. J gave up 0 bases and V 4 bases, and 6 bases lay outside the gene matches. The CDR3 length is 15 residues. Germline CDR1 reads LNHDA; CDR2 reads SQIVND (reference sequence). CDR3 in amino acids: CASSTGTASSYEQYF. In DNA form, the CDR3 reads TGTGCCAGTAGTACTGGGACAGCCAGCTCCTACGAGCAGTACTTC.

This chain connects TRBV4-1 to TRBJ2-7, with 8 bases aligning to TRBD2. The germline CDR1 and CDR2 sequences are MGHRA and YSYEKL. This CDR3 spans 16 amino acids. With 5 bases clipped from V and 2 bases from J, the junction kept 11 bases outside the gene matches. CDR3: CASSDRLGSGTYEQYF. The CDR3 coding sequence is TGCGCCAGCAGCGATCGGTTGGGTAGCGGGACCTACGAGCAGTACTTC.

This chain connects TRBV19 to TRBJ1-1; D is unresolved. Per germline, CDR1 LNHDA and CDR2 SQIVND (reference sequence). The CDR3 length is 19 residues. V lost 9 bases and J 4 bases, leaving 33 bases between the germline ends. CDR3 in amino acids: CASRKLWERTPKIGTEAFF. CDR3 nucleotide sequence: TGTGCCAGCAGGAAATTATGGGAGAGGACCCCCAAAATTGGCACTGAAGCTTTCTTT.

The rearrangement uses TRBV15 and TRBJ1-3; 7 bases align to TRBD1. With 2 bases clipped from V and 0 bases from J, the junction kept 4 bases outside the gene matches. The CDR3 is made up of 16 amino acids. Germline CDR1 is LNHNV and CDR2 is YYDKDF (reference sequence). CDR3 protein: CATSRQGGVSGNTIYF. As DNA, the CDR3 is TGTGCCACCAGCAGACAGGGGGGAGTCTCTGGAAACACCATATATTTT.

This chain links TRBV9 with TRBJ1-3; D is possibly TRBD1 (5 bases). The V gene's germline CDR1 is SGDLS and CDR2 YYNGEE. Trimming removed 0 bases from V and 0 bases from J, with 7 bases in between. The CDR3 runs to 15 residues. The CDR3, as DNA: TGTGCCAGCAGCGTAGTGGGGGGCTCTGGAAACACCATATATTTT. Translation gives CASSVVGGSGNTIYF.

The chain combines TRBV5-1 with TRBJ1-5, with D possibly being TRBD1 (6 bases). The CDR3 covers 13 residues. The germline CDR1 and CDR2 sequences are SGHRS and YFSETQ. The ends were cut back, 2 bases at V and 11 bases at J, with 14 bases in the middle. The chain's CDR3 is CASSFGSGESQHF. The CDR3 bases are TGCGCCAGCAGCTTCGGTTCAGGGGAATCCCAGCATTTT.